These 28 T cell receptor beta chains share one sample of origin, sequenced in a study of T cells after yellow fever vaccination (dated by TCRdb to between 2017 and 2020). The treatment or condition label on this specimen signifies: live attenuated yellow fever vaccine strain. Library prep was done by 5' RACE. Sequenced using an Illumina NovaSeq 6000. The public sequencing data were trimmed at Q25 with fastp and processed into clonotypes with MiXCR by TCRdb, which kept only in-frame beta chains. Every distinct CDR3 protein forms one entry, paired with its most common genes and DNA. The sample records roughly 400,000 distinct CDR3 sequences, over 15% of which are singletons. The top ten hold around 17% of the sample. The sample in question was PBMCs, obtained before the yellow fever booster vaccination. The receptors come from a man between 18 and 35 years old who received the YFV17D yellow fever vaccine.

J is TRBJ2-5 and V is TRBV5-1; TRBD1 might be the D (5 bases). Germline CDR1 SGHRS, CDR2 YFSETQ. Trimming removed 1 base from V and 1 base from J, with 8 bases in between. This CDR3 contains 14 residues. CDR3 protein: CASSLRTPQETQYF. In DNA form, the CDR3 reads TGCGCCAGCAGCTTGCGGACACCCCAAGAGACCCAGTACTTC.

As for this clonotype: Mismatch with germline at one junction end may stem from a read error. J is TRBJ1-1 and V is TRBV7-8; D is uncertain. The CDR3 runs 13 residues. The germline gives CDR1 SGHVS, CDR2 FQNEAQ. CDR3 sequence: CSSSPGVNTEAFF. CDR3 nucleotide sequence: TGTTCCAGCAGCCCCGGAGTGAACACTGAAGCTTTCTTT.

The chain joins TRBV7-6 to TRBJ1-5, with D possibly matching TRBD1 (5 bases). V was trimmed by 2 bases and J by 4 bases, leaving 12 bases between them. The CDR3 totals 15 residues. Germline CDR1 SGHVS, CDR2 FNYEAQ. The CDR3 coding sequence is TGTGCCAGCAGCTTATCGTCCGGGACTAATCAGCCCCAGCATTTT. Translating gives CASSLSSGTNQPQHF.

The rearrangement links TRBV28 to TRBJ1-2, with D perhaps matching TRBD1 (5 bases). The CDR3 has 13 residues. Looked up from germline, CDR1 is MDHEN and CDR2 is SYDVKM. V was trimmed by 9 bases and J by 9 bases, leaving 20 bases between them. CDR3 sequence: CASSRPQVFRYTF. The CDR3 DNA sequence: TGTGCCAGTTCCCGACCACAGGTTTTTCGCTACACCTTC.

This clonotype was recorded a few times. The V gene is TRBV20-1, the J gene TRBJ1-1, with D maybe TRBD1 (5 bases). In germline, CDR1 is DFQATT, CDR2 SNEGSKA (reference sequence). The CDR3 runs 15 residues. V was trimmed by 3 bases and J by 0 bases, leaving 14 bases between them. CDR3 in amino acids: CSASRDSLMNTEAFF. The CDR3, as DNA: TGCAGTGCTAGTCGTGACAGCCTCATGAACACTGAAGCTTTCTTT.

V gene TRBV7-8 combines with J gene TRBJ2-1; D is tentatively TRBD1 or TRBD2 (7 bases each). The CDR3 is made up of 15 amino acids. Trimming removed 5 bases at V and 9 bases at J, with 20 bases between. The germline V gene encodes CDR1 SGHVS and CDR2 FQNEAQ. CDR3 in amino acids: CASSPQTGRGSEQFF. CDR3 DNA: TGTGCCAGCAGCCCACAGACAGGGAGGGGTAGTGAGCAGTTCTTC.

This clonotype has a handful of counts. This chain links TRBV29-1 with TRBJ2-2; possible D gene TRBD1, 5 bases. Germline CDR1 SQVTM, CDR2 ANQGSEA. V was pared by 3 bases and J by 6 bases, with 8 bases between. This CDR3 comprises 12 residues. CDR3 nucleotide sequence: TGCAGCGTTGATAGGGGATCCGGGGAGCTGTTTTTT. This translates into CSVDRGSGELFF.

This clonotype was recorded a few times. V is TRBV29-1 and J is TRBJ2-7, with a weak D call TRBD2 (5 bases). The CDR3 has 13 residues. Germline CDR1 and CDR2: SQVTM and ANQGSEA. Trimming left V 6 bases short and J 1 base short, with 13 bases between. CDR3 sequence (DNA): TGCAGCGTGGAGGTAAGCGGATCCTACGAGCAGTACTTC. As protein: CSVEVSGSYEQYF.

This clonotype was recorded a few times. The chain combines TRBV29-1 with TRBJ2-1; 7 nucleotides align to TRBD2. CDR1 SQVTM and CDR2 ANQGSEA come from the germline V gene. Trimming removed 7 bases from V and 2 bases from J; junction bases left unmatched: 5. The CDR3 consists of 13 residues. For the CDR3, the DNA is TGCAGCGGCGGGAGAGTGACCTACAATGAGCAGTTCTTC. Encoded protein: CSGGRVTYNEQFF.

CDR3 DNA: TGCGCCAGCAGCCAAGAGCCAGCGACAGAGACCCAGTACTTC. It specifies CASSQEPATETQYF. The chain joins TRBV4-1 to TRBJ2-5; no definite D call. CDR3 size: 14 residues. Trimming took off 0 bases at V and 4 bases at J, with 9 bases between the two ends. CDR1 is MGHRA and CDR2 is YSYEKL in the germline V gene.

The J gene is TRBJ1-2, the V gene TRBV6-1; 7 nucleotides align to TRBD1. Germline assignment: CDR1 MNHNS and CDR2 SASEGT. The CDR3 runs 13 residues. After removal of 6 bases from V and 4 bases from J, the junction contained 5 bases not matched to a gene. This chain's CDR3 is CASRGQLSYGYTF. CDR3 nucleotides: TGTGCCAGCAGGGGACAGTTGAGCTATGGCTACACCTTC.

The rearrangement uses TRBV7-9 and TRBJ2-3; the D gene is possibly TRBD1 (5 bases). CDR1 is SEHNR, CDR2 FQNEAQ, per germline (reference sequence). There are 15 residues in the CDR3. V was shortened by 2 bases and J by 3 bases, with 12 bases between the two germline ends. The CDR3: CASSLQGWVTDTQYF. The CDR3 region has the DNA TGTGCCAGCAGCTTACAGGGATGGGTTACAGATACGCAGTATTTT.

V gene TRBV5-1 combines with J gene TRBJ2-1; 8 bases agree with TRBD2. There are 15 residues in the CDR3. Germline lookup yields CDR1 SGHRS and CDR2 YFSETQ. Trimming removed 7 bases from V and 5 bases from J; junction bases left unmatched: 11. CDR3 nucleotide sequence: TGCGCCAGCTTGACCTCAAGCGGGGGTAACAATGAGCAGTTCTTC. It is translated as CASLTSSGGNNEQFF.

A few counts support this clonotype. The chain uses TRBV20-1 and TRBJ2-5; 7 positions agree with TRBD1. The V and J ends lost 8 bases and 1 base, in that order; junction bases with no gene match: 4. This CDR3 comprises 12 residues. Germline V gives CDR1 DFQATT, CDR2 SNEGSKA (reference sequence). DNA of the CDR3: TGCAGTTCAAGGGGGCTCCAAGAGACCCAGTACTTC. Its translation is CSSRGLQETQYF.

This chain links TRBV25-1 with TRBJ1-2; maybe TRBD1 (6 bases). CDR1 and CDR2 (germline): MGHDK, SYGVNS. V lost 4 bases and J 6 bases, leaving 12 bases between the germline ends. The CDR3 is made up of 13 amino acids. The CDR3 here is CASSGGGFNGYTF. DNA of the CDR3: TGTGCCAGCAGTGGAGGGGGGTTCAATGGCTACACCTTC.

The V gene is TRBV12-3 or TRBV12-4, the J gene TRBJ2-1; perhaps D is TRBD1 or TRBD2 (5 bases each). V lost 7 bases, J lost 4 bases, and 14 bases lay in between. CDR3 length equals 14 residues. CDR3 in amino acids: CASNLGTVYNEQFF. CDR3 nucleotide sequence: TGTGCCAGCAATCTCGGGACGGTATACAATGAGCAGTTCTTC.

This clonotype was seen a few times. This chain joins TRBV5-1 and TRBJ2-5; D may match TRBD1 or TRBD2 (6 bases each). The CDR3 runs 16 residues. Germline CDR1 is SGHRS and CDR2 is YFSETQ. V was pared by 4 bases and J by 4 bases, with 20 bases between. As DNA, the CDR3 is TGCGCCAGCAGCCCTGGGGGGACACGGGTAGGAGAGACCCAGTACTTC. Protein sequence: CASSPGGTRVGETQYF.

This sequence joins TRBV5-1 and TRBJ1-1; D is possibly TRBD1 (5 bases). The V end lost 4 bases, the J end lost 3 bases, and 16 bases lay between the germline ends. Germline CDR1 SGHRS, CDR2 YFSETQ. The CDR3 spans 15 residues. CDR3 in DNA: TGCGCCAGCAGCCCGGGGTGGAGGGGCCACACTGAAGCTTTCTTT. It codes for CASSPGWRGHTEAFF.

This clonotype was found a few times. CDR3 sequence reads: CSYYSVNTEAFF. The CDR3 bases are TGCAGCTACTATTCGGTGAACACTGAAGCTTTCTTT. The rearrangement links TRBV20-1 to TRBJ1-1; no definite D call. The CDR3 is made up of 12 amino acids. Germline V gives CDR1 DFQATT, CDR2 SNEGSKA (reference sequence).

The CDR3 protein is CASSPRGTGFHEQYF. The CDR3 nucleotides are TGTGCCAGCAGCCCTCGTGGGACAGGGTTCCACGAGCAGTACTTC. The chain has TRBV7-2 and TRBJ2-7, with 9 bases that match TRBD1. The CDR3 runs 15 residues. Germline CDR1 is SGHTA and CDR2 is FQGNSA. The trim removed 5 bases at V and 5 bases at J, leaving 10 bases unmatched.

The chain is built from TRBV20-1 and TRBJ1-5, with unresolved D. CDR3 size: 15 residues. Per the germline V gene, CDR1 is DFQATT and CDR2 is SNEGSKA (reference sequence). V was cut by 0 bases and J by 2 bases, with 11 bases left in between. The CDR3 is CSARDHPRGNQPQHF. The CDR3 nucleotides are TGCAGTGCTAGAGATCACCCGAGGGGCAATCAGCCCCAGCATTTT.

V and J are TRBV4-1 and TRBJ1-6; D gene unclear. Looked up from germline, CDR1 is MGHRA and CDR2 is YSYEKL. V lost 6 bases and J 11 bases, leaving 11 bases between the germline ends. The length of the CDR3 is 12 residues. The CDR3 sequence: CASRTYGAPLHF. Here the CDR3 DNA reads TGCGCCAGCAGGACCTACGGGGCACCCCTCCACTTT.

In its sample, this clonotype was seen a few times. This chain's CDR3 is CASSLGLAYEQYV. CDR3 sequence (DNA): TGTGCCAGCTCACTCGGACTAGCCTACGAGCAGTACGTC. The chain joins TRBV18 to TRBJ2-7, with 7 nucleotides matching TRBD2. The junction had 2 bases not matched to a gene; V was cut back by 4 bases and J by 2 bases. Germline CDR1 is KGHSH and CDR2 is LQKENI. The CDR3 runs 13 residues.

The chain carries TRBV4-1 and TRBJ2-3; 7 bases match TRBD2. Trimming took 2 bases from V and 5 from J; bases not matched to a gene: 7. CDR1 and CDR2 from the germline V gene are MGHRA and YSYEKL. The CDR3 is 15 amino acids. The CDR3 bases are TGCGCCAGCAGCCAATTGGGGGGGTGGAGAGATACGCAGTATTTT. Residues: CASSQLGGWRDTQYF.

This clonotype turned up a few times. This chain links TRBV7-2 with TRBJ2-3; D possibly corresponds to TRBD1 (6 bases). The CDR3 has 14 amino acids. Trimming took off 2 bases at V and 5 bases at J, with 11 bases between the two ends. Germline loops: CDR1 SGHTA, CDR2 FQGNSA. The CDR3 DNA reads TGTGCCAGCAGCTTAACCCGGGACAAAGATACGCAGTATTTT. Amino acids: CASSLTRDKDTQYF.

There are many counts of this clonotype. V gene TRBV20-1 combines with J gene TRBJ2-4; D is possibly TRBD2 (5 bases). The CDR3 is 13 residues long. Germline loops: CDR1 DFQATT, CDR2 SNEGSKA (reference sequence). The CDR3: CSGNLPVKNIQYF. The CDR3 coding sequence is TGCAGCGGGAACCTACCGGTAAAAAACATTCAGTACTTC.

The CDR3 coding sequence is TGTGCCAGCAGTTTATCACTAGCCGGTGAGCAGTTCTTC. Residues: CASSLSLAGEQFF. The chain links TRBV12-3 or TRBV12-4 to TRBJ2-1; D possibly corresponds to TRBD2 (6 bases). V lost 2 bases, J lost 9 bases, and 11 bases lay in between. The CDR3 totals 13 residues.

Many counts were recorded for this clonotype. The genes are TRBV27 and TRBJ2-5, with TRBD1 as a possible D gene (6 bases). CDR3 size: 13 residues. The germline V and J ends were trimmed by 5 bases and 5 bases, with 12 bases remaining between them. Germline CDR1 MNHEY, CDR2 SMNVEV (reference sequence). CDR3 loop: CASSRQVQETQYF. CDR3 DNA sequence: TGTGCCAGCAGTCGACAGGTTCAGGAGACCCAGTACTTC.